The following is a T cell receptor beta chain sequence with its context. This CDR3 spans 14 amino acids. Trimming took 2 bases from V and 2 from J; bases not matched to a gene: 4. Germline loops: CDR1 SGHRS, CDR2 YFSETQ. Primed by a sample-barcoded 5' primer and a J-beta primer mix, a second PCR proceeded for 7 to 11 cycles. From the 5' RACE reads, TCRdb called clonotypes with MiXCR, one entry per CDR3 protein. The profile shows hundreds of thousands of distinct CDR3 sequences, over 45% of them singletons. The entry originates in a study of blood T cells in healthy people across ages. V usage is TRBV5-1 and J usage is TRBJ2-7; 7 bases fit TRBD2. This receptor was obtained from a woman aged 55 to 70 in good health. Sequenced input: blood. As DNA, the CDR3 is TGCGCCAGCAGCTTCTCGCGGGAGACCTACGAGCAGTACTTC. Protein product: CASSFSRETYEQYF.